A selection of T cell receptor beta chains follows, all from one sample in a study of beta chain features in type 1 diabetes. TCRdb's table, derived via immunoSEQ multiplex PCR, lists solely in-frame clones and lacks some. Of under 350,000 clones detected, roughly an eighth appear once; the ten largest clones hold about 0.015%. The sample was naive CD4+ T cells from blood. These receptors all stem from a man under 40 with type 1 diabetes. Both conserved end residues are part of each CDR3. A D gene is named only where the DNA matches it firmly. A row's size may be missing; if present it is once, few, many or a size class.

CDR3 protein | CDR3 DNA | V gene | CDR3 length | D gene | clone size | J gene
CASSQGLVLDEQFF | TGCGCCAGCAGCCAGGGACTAGTTCTCGATGAGCAGTTCTTC | TRBV5-1 | 14 | TRBD2 | NA | TRBJ2-1
CAWTSDFGTEAFF | TGTGCCTGGACCAGCGATTTCGGCACTGAAGCTTTCTTT | TRBV30 | 13 | NA | NA | TRBJ1-1
CASSPRDTQYF | TGTGCCAGCAGCCCTAGAGATACGCAGTATTTT | TRBV28 | 11 | NA | NA | TRBJ2-3
CASSLDQRSTDTQYF | TGTGCCAGCAGCTTGGACCAGCGATCCACAGATACGCAGTATTTT | TRBV5-4 | 15 | NA | NA | TRBJ2-3
CASSPGTSADNEQFF | TGTGCCAGCTCACCAGGGACTAGCGCCGACAATGAGCAGTTCTTC | TRBV18 | 15 | TRBD2 | NA | TRBJ2-1
CASSPGDRPLYGYTF | TGTGCCAGCAGCCCTGGGGACAGACCCCTCTATGGCTACACCTTC | TRBV9 | 15 | TRBD1 | NA | TRBJ1-2
CASSLVGRVGNTEAFF | TGTGCCAGCAGCTTAGTCGGGAGAGTAGGAAACACTGAAGCTTTCTTT | TRBV7-2 | 16 | NA | few | TRBJ1-1
CASSFGPHGLAGGNEQFF | TGTGCCAGCAGCTTTGGCCCCCATGGTCTAGCGGGGGGGAATGAGCAGTTCTTC | TRBV7-9 | 18 | TRBD2 | NA | TRBJ2-1
CASSQGIGEGKEGSEKLFF | TGCGCCAGCAGTCAAGGTATTGGGGAGGGGAAAGAAGGGAGTGAAAAACTGTTTTTT | TRBV23-1 | 19 | NA | NA | TRBJ1-4
CASSLASGRAYEQYF | TGTGCCAGCAGTTTAGCTAGCGGGAGGGCCTACGAGCAGTACTTC | TRBV27 | 15 | TRBD2 | NA | TRBJ2-7
CSALTALSGNTIYF | TGCAGCGCTCTTACAGCCCTCTCTGGAAACACCATATATTTT | TRBV29-1 | 14 | NA | few | TRBJ1-3
CASSGTVEQYF | TGTGCCAGCAGCGGTACAGTGGAGCAGTACTTC | TRBV7-9 | 11 | NA | few | TRBJ2-7
CASSLRTGGQETQYF | TGCGCCAGCAGCTTACGTACAGGGGGCCAAGAGACCCAGTACTTC | TRBV5-1 | 15 | TRBD1 | NA | TRBJ2-5
CSVDVRGLGQGNEQYF | TGCAGCGTTGATGTTCGGGGCCTGGGACAGGGGAACGAGCAGTACTTC | TRBV29-1 | 16 | TRBD1 | few | TRBJ2-7
CASSPFGTGNEQYF | TGTGCCAGCTCACCATTCGGGACAGGCAACGAGCAGTACTTC | TRBV18 | 14 | TRBD1 | NA | TRBJ2-7
CATGADYSNQPQHF | TGTGCCACTGGTGCGGATTATAGCAATCAGCCCCAGCATTTT | TRBV19 | 14 | NA | NA | TRBJ1-5
CASGSLSGSSYNEQFF | TGTGCTAGTGGTTCCTTGAGCGGTAGCTCCTACAATGAGCAGTTCTTC | TRBV12-5 | 16 | NA | few | TRBJ2-1
CASSLGTVNTEAFF | TGTGCCAGCAGCTTAGGGACAGTGAACACTGAAGCTTTCTTT | TRBV13 | 14 | NA | NA | TRBJ1-1
CASSFRRDRVGTEAFF | TGTGCCAGCAGTTTTCGCCGGGACAGGGTAGGGACTGAAGCTTTCTTT | TRBV27 | 16 | TRBD1 | NA | TRBJ1-1
CASSYTSANEQFF | TGTGCCAGCAGTTACACTAGCGCCAATGAGCAGTTCTTC | TRBV27 | 13 | TRBD2 | NA | TRBJ2-1
CASSARQESNTGELFF | TGCGCCAGCAGCGCAAGACAGGAATCGAACACCGGGGAGCTGTTTTTT | TRBV5-1 | 16 | NA | few | TRBJ2-2
CASSLGRATNEKLFF | TGTGCCAGCAGCTTAGGGAGAGCAACTAATGAAAAACTGTTTTTT | TRBV11-1 | 15 | NA | NA | TRBJ1-4
CASSARLDLNEQFF | TGTGCCAGCAGCGCTCGACTGGATCTTAATGAGCAGTTCTTC | TRBV9 | 14 | NA | few | TRBJ2-1
CASIGYRGLHEKLFF | TGTGCCAGCATAGGATACAGGGGGCTTCATGAAAAACTGTTTTTT | TRBV25-1 | 15 | TRBD1 | NA | TRBJ1-4
CASSSGLVSSYEQYF | TGTGCCAGCAGCTCTGGACTAGTGAGCTCCTACGAGCAGTACTTC | TRBV7-2 | 15 | TRBD2 | NA | TRBJ2-7
CASSLPGLGFNEQFF | TGTGCCAGCAGCTTACCGGGACTAGGGTTCAATGAGCAGTTCTTC | TRBV7-9 | 15 | TRBD2 | NA | TRBJ2-1
CSVVLAGAVEQYF | TGCAGCGTTGTTTTGGCGGGAGCTGTCGAGCAGTACTTC | TRBV29-1 | 13 | TRBD2 | NA | TRBJ2-7
CAWSPRAGNQPQHF | TGTGCCTGGAGTCCCAGGGCTGGCAATCAGCCCCAGCATTTT | TRBV30 | 14 | NA | NA | TRBJ1-5
CASSSTGGRNTEAFF | TGTGCCAGCAGTTCGACAGGGGGGCGGAACACTGAAGCTTTCTTT | TRBV6-5 | 15 | TRBD1 | NA | TRBJ1-1
CATSTVAGGSYEQYF | TGTGCCACCAGCACAGTTGCCGGGGGTTCCTACGAGCAGTACTTC | TRBV15 | 15 | NA | NA | TRBJ2-7
CASSLAGGQVVYGYTF | TGTGCCAGCAGCTTAGCGGGAGGACAGGTCGTCTATGGCTACACCTTC | TRBV7-9 | 16 | TRBD1 | few | TRBJ1-2
CASSQLLPGWGGNNEQFF | TGTGCCAGCAGCCAACTCCTGCCAGGGTGGGGGGGGAACAATGAGCAGTTCTTC | TRBV4-2 | 18 | TRBD2 | NA | TRBJ2-1
CASSPWGVVDGGYTF | TGCGCCAGCAGCCCTTGGGGAGTCGTAGATGGGGGCTACACCTTC | TRBV5-1 | 15 | NA | NA | TRBJ1-2
CASSAGVQTARLLQQFF | TGTGCCAGCAGCGCGGGAGTTCAGACAGCCCGCCTTCTCCAGCAGTTCTTC | TRBV9 | 17 | NA | few | TRBJ2-1
CASSLGTPTYNEQFF | TGTGCCAGCAGCTTAGGGACTCCCACCTACAATGAGCAGTTCTTC | TRBV7-8 | 15 | NA | few | TRBJ2-1
CASSQPRDRVYGYTF | TGCGCCAGCAGCCAGCCCCGGGACAGAGTATATGGCTACACCTTC | TRBV4-1 | 15 | TRBD1 | NA | TRBJ1-2
CASRGQPNEQFF | TGTGCCAGCAGGGGACAGCCGAATGAGCAGTTCTTC | TRBV2 | 12 | TRBD1 | NA | TRBJ2-1
CASSLGGNEQFF | TGTGCCAGCAGTTTGGGGGGCAATGAGCAGTTCTTC | TRBV27 | 12 | NA | few | TRBJ2-1
CASSTARGKSNEQFF | TGTGCCAGTAGTACCGCGCGCGGGAAGTCAAATGAGCAGTTCTTC | TRBV19 | 15 | NA | few | TRBJ2-1
CASSSQGPNTEAFF | TGTGCCAGCAGCTCCCAGGGCCCGAACACTGAAGCTTTCTTT | TRBV7-3 | 14 | NA | NA | TRBJ1-1
CSAYSNYEQYF | TGCAGTGCTTACTCAAACTACGAGCAGTACTTC | TRBV20-1 | 11 | NA | few | TRBJ2-7
CASSEQGYEQYF | TGTGCCAGCAGTGAACAGGGATACGAGCAGTACTTC | TRBV2 | 12 | NA | NA | TRBJ2-7
CASSQYSVCYSNQPQHF | TGCGCCAGCAGTCAATACAGTGTTTGCTATAGCAATCAGCCCCAGCATTTT | TRBV23-1 | 17 | NA | NA | TRBJ1-5
CAWGGGSANTQYF | TGTGCCTGGGGGGGAGGGAGTGCAAATACGCAGTATTTT | TRBV30 | 13 | TRBD2 | NA | TRBJ2-3
CASSQDLTSGSYNEQFF | TGCGCCAGCAGCCAAGATCTTACTAGCGGTTCCTACAATGAGCAGTTCTTC | TRBV4-1 | 17 | TRBD2 | NA | TRBJ2-1
CASSFEDYQETQYF | TGCGCCAGCAGCTTTGAGGATTATCAAGAGACCCAGTACTTC | TRBV5-1 | 14 | NA | few | TRBJ2-5
CASSYSSQPQHF | TGTGCCAGCAGTTACTCGAGCCAGCCCCAGCATTTT | TRBV6-6 | 12 | NA | NA | TRBJ1-5
CASSSAGSIMNTEAFF | TGTGCCAGCAGCTCGGCAGGGTCGATTATGAACACTGAAGCTTTCTTT | TRBV7-9 | 16 | NA | few | TRBJ1-1
CSAGVQQPQHF | TGCAGTGCCGGAGTCCAGCAGCCCCAGCATTTT | TRBV20-1 | 11 | NA | NA | TRBJ1-5
CASSAGLASYNEQFF | TGTGCCAGCAGCGCCGGACTAGCGTCCTACAATGAGCAGTTCTTC | TRBV9 | 15 | TRBD2 | NA | TRBJ2-1
CASSLGTSGSEQYF | TGTGCCAGCAGCCTCGGGACTAGCGGGAGCGAGCAGTACTTC | TRBV7-6 | 14 | TRBD2 | few | TRBJ2-7
CASSQGRTGELFF | TGTGCCAGCAGCCAAGGACGGACAGGCGAGCTGTTTTTT | TRBV14 | 13 | TRBD1 | NA | TRBJ2-2
CASSERGASGHGGELFF | TGTGCCAGCAGTGAAAGGGGGGCTAGCGGACATGGCGGGGAGCTGTTTTTT | TRBV2 | 17 | NA | few | TRBJ2-2
CASSVDAGNSPSGYTF | TGTGCCAGCAGCGTAGACGCTGGCAACAGCCCAAGCGGCTACACCTTC | TRBV9 | 16 | NA | few | TRBJ1-2
CASSLTLRGRTDTQYF | TGTGCCAGCAGCTTAACACTCAGGGGGCGCACAGATACGCAGTATTTT | TRBV7-3 | 16 | TRBD1 | NA | TRBJ2-3
CASSRGGGGKGDQYF | TGTGCCAGCAGTCGAGGGGGCGGTGGAAAAGGGGACCAGTACTTC | TRBV6-5 | 15 | TRBD1 | NA | TRBJ2-5
CASSLGGSNSGFNEQFF | TGCGCCAGCAGCTTGGGTGGGAGCAATTCCGGATTTAATGAGCAGTTCTTC | TRBV5-1 | 17 | NA | few | TRBJ2-1